This TCR beta chain is drawn from a study of T cell responses to AZD1222 COVID-19 vaccine. Clones were sequenced by immunoSEQ multiplex PCR, and TCRdb holds only the in-frame ones, with some missing. The sample contains some 120,000 clones, 85% to 90% of which appear only once. V gave up 5 bases and J gave up 0 bases; unmatched junction bases: 10. This CDR3 is built from 17 residues. Germline-derived CDR1 and CDR2 are MNHEY and SMNVEV (reference sequence). This clonotype originated in an adult in good health. Sequenced material: peripheral blood, taken on day 0 of AZD1222 vaccination. V gene TRBV27 combines with J gene TRBJ1-1, with 9 bases identical to TRBD1. The CDR3 nucleotides are TGTGCCAGCAGTCCCAGGACAGGGGCCGTTTTGAACACTGAAGCTTTCTTT. Its protein product is CASSPRTGAVLNTEAFF.